The rows below give T cell receptor beta chains drawn from one sample of a study of T cells in localized non-small cell lung cancer. TCRdb's table, derived via immunoSEQ multiplex PCR, lists solely in-frame clones and lacks some. Found here are roughly 25,000 clones, approximately 86% of them singletons; the top ten hold roughly 6%. The sequencing here drew on peripheral blood, taken before any cancer treatment. All receptors derive from a male donor aged 60 or over with stage II squamous cell lung carcinoma. Each CDR3 is given with its conserved first and last residue. Fields, in order: D gene, J gene, clone size, V gene, CDR3 protein, CDR3 DNA. The D gene is left open where the match is weak. Expanded clones are given a class, and other clones once, few, many or no size at all.

TRBD2 | TRBJ2-1 | . | TRBV28 | CASSPFGLAGGNEQFF | TGTGCCAGCAGTCCCTTCGGACTAGCGGGCGGAAATGAGCAGTTCTTC
TRBD1 | TRBJ1-4 | once | TRBV30 | CAWSSSDRGLVEKLFF | TGTGCCTGGAGTTCATCCGACAGGGGGCTTGTTGAAAAACTGTTTTTT
TRBD1 | TRBJ2-5 | . | TRBV28 | CASSPLADRGETQYF | TGTGCCAGCAGTCCTCTAGCCGACAGGGGAGAGACCCAGTACTTC
TRBD2 | TRBJ2-5 | . | TRBV7-8 | CASSSYRLAGGRETQYF | TGTGCCAGCAGCTCCTACCGGCTAGCGGGGGGGCGGGAGACCCAGTACTTC
. | TRBJ2-2 | . | TRBV6-6 | CASTITERELFF | TGTGCCAGCACAATCACAGAACGGGAGCTGTTTTTT
TRBD2 | TRBJ2-1 | . | TRBV7-6 | CASSPPGLAGVHEQFF | TGTGCCAGCAGCCCACCCGGACTAGCGGGAGTACATGAGCAGTTCTTC
TRBD1 | TRBJ2-7 | . | TRBV19 | CASSRAGGYEQYF | TGTGCCAGTAGTAGGGCAGGGGGCTACGAGCAGTACTTC
. | TRBJ2-3 | once | TRBV6-1 | CASTSGPDTQYF | TGTGCCAGCACTTCCGGGCCCGATACGCAGTATTTT
. | TRBJ2-2 | . | TRBV28 | CASSSDYTGELFF | TGTGCCAGCAGTTCCGACTACACCGGGGAGCTGTTTTTT
TRBD1 | TRBJ2-2 | . | TRBV10-1 | CASSGPRGRESPTGELFF | TGCGCCAGCAGCGGTCCGAGGGGGCGCGAATCTCCCACCGGGGAGCTGTTTTTT
TRBD2 | TRBJ2-7 | . | TRBV13 | CASSPSGDFYEQYF | TGTGCCAGCAGCCCTAGCGGGGATTTCTACGAGCAGTACTTC
. | TRBJ2-1 | . | TRBV2 | CASTGGGVGGEQFF | TGTGCCAGCACCGGTGGGGGAGTCGGTGGTGAGCAGTTCTTC
. | TRBJ1-5 | . | TRBV19 | CASRGGLTPQHF | TGTGCCAGTAGGGGCGGCTTGACGCCCCAGCATTTT
. | TRBJ1-1 | . | TRBV6-5 | CASSSPGIEAFF | TGTGCCAGCAGCTCGCCAGGGATTGAAGCTTTCTTT
. | TRBJ1-2 | . | TRBV7-9 | CASSLVGEYPYTF | TGTGCCAGCAGCTTAGTAGGGGAATATCCCTACACCTTC
TRBD2 | TRBJ2-1 | . | TRBV7-2 | CASSLVVTSGSYNEQFF | TGTGCCAGCAGCTTAGTAGTGACTAGCGGGTCTTACAATGAGCAGTTCTTC